One sample yielded the 27 T cell receptor beta chains listed below, sequenced in a study of human T cells and chemical hapten exposure. Time point noted: pre-sensitization, week 0. Treatment denoted: therapeutic diphenylcyclopropenone sensitization with weekly scalp DPC. One entry per CDR3 protein, called by TCRdb with MiXCR from the RACE reads. The sample has roughly 88,000 distinct CDR3 sequences; 8% to 10% are singletons. The sequenced sample was whole blood, obtained in connection with sensitization to the hapten diphenylcyclopropenone (DPC). Receptors were obtained from a woman aged 40 to 50 with alopecia areata. Some clones in this sample may be carry-over from other donors' samples.

This rearrangement joins TRBV6-6 to TRBJ2-7; weak D call: TRBD1 (6 bases). Trimming stripped 5 bases from V and 3 bases from J, with 17 bases between. Per the germline V gene, CDR1 is MNHNY and CDR2 is SVGAGI (reference sequence). CDR3 length equals 15 residues. CDR3 DNA sequence: TGTGCCAGCAGTCGTGAAGCTGAAGGGGGCTACGAGCAGTACTTC. This codes for CASSREAEGGYEQYF.

This clonotype showed up just a few times. The chain combines TRBV28 with TRBJ1-2, with D possibly TRBD1 on 6 matching bases. The germline CDR1 and CDR2 sequences are MDHEN and SYDVKM. Trimming left V 3 bases short and J 2 bases short, with 7 bases between. CDR3 size: 13 residues. In DNA, the CDR3 is TGTGCCAGCAGTTTTACAGGGAACTATGGCTACACCTTC. The encoded protein is CASSFTGNYGYTF.

Ten or more counts support this clonotype. The chain employs TRBV2 and TRBJ1-5, with 7 positions matching TRBD1. CDR1 SNHLY and CDR2 FYNNEI come from the germline V gene. This CDR3 spans 14 amino acids. Trimming removed 7 bases from V and 4 bases from J; junction bases left unmatched: 7. DNA of the CDR3: TGTGCCAGCAACACGGACAGGTCGAATCAGCCCCAGCATTTT. It translates to CASNTDRSNQPQHF.

This clonotype was picked up a small number of times. This sequence joins TRBV11-2 and TRBJ2-1; 8 bases fit TRBD2. Germline V CDR1 and CDR2: SGHAT, FQNNGV. V dropped 3 bases and J dropped 10; count of bases not matched to a gene: 11. The CDR3 is 15 residues long. Here the CDR3 DNA reads TGTGCCAGCAGCTTCGAGTACGGGGGGGCATGGGAGCAGTTCTTC. It is translated as CASSFEYGGAWEQFF. Looking up the rest from reference TRBV11-2 and TRBJ2-1 gives the full variable domain: EAGVAQSPRYKIIEKRQSVAFWCNPISGHATLYWYQQILGQGPKLLIQFQNNGVVDDSQLPKDRFSAERLKGVDSTLKIQPAKLEDSAVYLCASSFEYGGAWEQFFGPGTRLTVL.

This clonotype was detected many times. The V and J genes are TRBV28 and TRBJ2-7; the D gene is possibly TRBD1 (6 bases). Germline assignment: CDR1 MDHEN and CDR2 SYDVKM. V was shortened by 7 bases and J by 6 bases, with 22 bases between the two germline ends. The CDR3 is 15 residues long. CDR3 region: CASTTQGQGSFEQYF. The CDR3 bases are TGTGCCAGCACCACGCAGGGGCAGGGGAGTTTCGAGCAGTACTTC.

V gene TRBV5-1 combines with J gene TRBJ2-7; TRBD2 might be the D (6 bases). Between the trimmed V and J ends, which lost 0 bases and 4 bases, there was a span of 23 bases. CDR3 length: 18 amino acids. From germline, CDR1 is SGHRS and CDR2 YFSETQ. This CDR3 reads CASSLVGGPSAASYEQYF. CDR3 DNA sequence: TGCGCCAGCAGCTTGGTCGGGGGACCTAGCGCCGCCTCATACGAGCAGTACTTC.

This clonotype appeared many times. The CDR3 DNA follows: TGTGCCAGCAGTTACAGGAGCTCTGGGGCCAACGTCCTGACTTTC. As protein: CASSYRSSGANVLTF. The chain uses TRBV6-2 or TRBV6-3 and TRBJ2-6; D gene unclear. In germline, CDR1 is MNHEY, CDR2 SVGEGT. The CDR3 runs to 15 residues. V was cut by 2 bases and J by 0 bases, with 5 bases left in between.

The chain is built from TRBV6-5 and TRBJ2-2, with D possibly TRBD2 on 5 matching bases. Germline CDR1 reads MNHEY; CDR2 reads SVGAGI. The ends were cut back, 2 bases at V and 9 bases at J, with 10 bases in the middle. The CDR3 has 13 residues. The CDR3 protein is CASSYIEGRELFF. The CDR3 DNA reads as TGTGCCAGCAGTTACATTGAGGGAAGGGAGCTGTTTTTT.

This clonotype was seen ten or more times. This chain connects TRBV11-2 to TRBJ2-1; D unresolved. CDR1 is SGHAT and CDR2 is FQNNGV in the germline V gene. Trimming stripped 1 base from V and 0 bases from J, with 10 bases between. The CDR3 contains 16 residues. The CDR3 loop is CASSLAVRLSYNEQFF. CDR3 DNA: TGTGCCAGCAGCTTAGCTGTTCGTCTCTCCTACAATGAGCAGTTCTTC.

The chain uses TRBV20-1 and TRBJ1-5; D possibly corresponds to TRBD1 (6 bases). Germline V gene data show CDR1 as DFQATT and CDR2 as SNEGSKA (reference sequence). This CDR3 is 13 amino acids long. V lost 6 bases and J 4 bases, leaving 13 bases between the germline ends. The CDR3 DNA reads as TGCAGTGCCGTAGGTCAGGGGAATCAGCCCCAGCATTTT. Its translation: CSAVGQGNQPQHF.

The gene calls are TRBV7-2 and TRBJ2-7; no reliable D call. V shed 6 bases and J shed 7 bases, with 19 bases lying between them. There are 14 residues in the CDR3. Germline V lookup: CDR1 SGHTA, CDR2 FQGNSA. CDR3 residues: CASSLFSLPLEQYF. CDR3 coding DNA: TGTGCCAGCAGTCTATTCTCCCTCCCGCTGGAGCAGTACTTC. Supplemented by reference TRBV7-2 and TRBJ2-7, the full variable domain reads GAGVSQSPSNKVTEKGKDVELRCDPISGHTALYWYRQSLGQGLEFLIYFQGNSAPDKSGLPSDRFSAERTGGSVSTLTIQRTQQEDSAVYLCASSLFSLPLEQYFGPGTRLTVT.

This clonotype was seen at least ten times. As DNA, the CDR3 is TGCAGCGTCGCCACAGGGAGCACTGAAGCTTTCTTT. Its protein is CSVATGSTEAFF. The chain carries TRBV29-1 and TRBJ1-1; D might be TRBD1 (6 bases). Trimming cost V 6 bases and J 4 bases, with 12 bases left between them. The CDR3 is 12 residues long. Per germline, CDR1 SQVTM and CDR2 ANQGSEA.

This clonotype was counted only a few times. The gene calls are TRBV25-1 and TRBJ2-4; 7 bases are a match to TRBD2. The CDR3 totals 16 residues. Losses at the gene ends were 3 bases for V and 2 bases for J; bases not matched to a gene: 7. CDR1 MGHDK and CDR2 SYGVNS come from the germline V gene. The chain's CDR3 is CASSEVGRGTKNIQYF. The DNA of the CDR3 is TGTGCCAGCAGTGAGGTCGGGCGGGGGACCAAAAACATTCAGTACTTC.

This clonotype was seen many times. This chain uses TRBV6-2 or TRBV6-3 with TRBJ2-7, with D unclear. In germline, CDR1 is MNHEY, CDR2 SVGEGT. V gave up 6 bases and J gave up 6 bases, with 9 bases separating them. The CDR3 length is 11 residues. CDR3 sequence reads: CASSRRGEQYF. As DNA, the CDR3 is TGTGCCAGCAGCCGCCGTGGCGAGCAGTACTTC.

The chain uses TRBV20-1 and TRBJ2-7, with TRBD1 identical over 9 bases. This CDR3 spans 14 amino acids. The V segment lost 4 bases and the J segment 2 bases; nucleotides outside the gene matches: 6. Germline CDR1 reads DFQATT; CDR2 reads SNEGSKA (reference sequence). CDR3 amino acids: CSANGDRAPYEQYF. CDR3 coding DNA: TGCAGTGCTAACGGGGACAGGGCCCCCTACGAGCAGTACTTC.

The V and J genes are TRBV20-1 and TRBJ1-2, with a possible D match to TRBD1 (6 bases). The CDR3 has 13 amino acids. Trimming cost V 2 bases and J 4 bases, with 11 bases left between them. Per the germline V gene, CDR1 is DFQATT and CDR2 is SNEGSKA (reference sequence). CDR3 region: CSARPDSLYGYTF. CDR3 bases: TGCAGTGCTAGACCGGACAGTCTCTATGGCTACACCTTC.

Only a few counts were recorded for this clonotype. V usage is TRBV4-3 and J usage is TRBJ2-7; D is ambiguous. Germline loops: CDR1 LGHNA, CDR2 YSLEER. This CDR3 has 15 residues. Trimming took off 4 bases at V and 2 bases at J, with 15 bases between the two ends. CDR3 residues: CASSRFLTVAYEQYF. CDR3 sequence (DNA): TGCGCCAGCAGCCGGTTCTTGACGGTGGCCTACGAGCAGTACTTC.

The sample holds many counts of this clonotype. V usage is TRBV12-3 or TRBV12-4 and J usage is TRBJ2-3; D not resolved. The CDR3 runs to 15 residues. Trimming took 2 bases from V and 2 from J, leaving 11 bases between them. CDR3 nucleotides: TGTGCCAGCAGTTTAATTCGGGCGCTCACAGATACGCAGTATTTT. Amino acid sequence: CASSLIRALTDTQYF.

This clonotype was seen repeatedly, ten times or more. This chain joins TRBV28 and TRBJ1-6; possibly TRBD1 for D (5 bases). Germline V gives CDR1 MDHEN, CDR2 SYDVKM. V lost 4 bases to trimming and J lost 8 bases, with 15 bases between them. The CDR3 sequence is 15 residues long. This chain's CDR3 is CASSSAGLLHSPLHF. In DNA form, the CDR3 reads TGTGCCAGCAGTTCGGCAGGGCTGCTCCATTCACCCCTCCACTTT.

J is TRBJ2-7 and V is TRBV7-9; 7 bases align to TRBD1. The CDR3 has 14 residues. V was clipped by 6 bases and J by 5 bases; unmatched bases: 10. Germline V gene data show CDR1 as SEHNR and CDR2 as FQNEAQ (reference sequence). CDR3 sequence: CASRRDREPDEQYF. The CDR3 region has the DNA TGTGCCAGCAGGCGAGACAGGGAACCCGACGAGCAGTACTTC.

The sample holds many counts of this clonotype. The chain recombines TRBV12-3 or TRBV12-4 with TRBJ2-5; D is possibly TRBD2 (6 bases). The V end was cut by 8 bases, the J end by 2 bases, with 9 bases between. The CDR3 loop spans 12 amino acids. CDR3 in DNA: TGTGCCAGCCTACGGGGGCAAGAGACCCAGTACTTC. Translating gives CASLRGQETQYF.

This clonotype was detected many times. The V and J genes are TRBV5-5 and TRBJ2-7; D might be TRBD1 or TRBD2, each matching 5 bases. Germline V CDR1 and CDR2: SGHKS, YYEKEE (reference sequence). The ends were cut back, 2 bases at V and 0 bases at J, with 18 bases in the middle. This CDR3 has 17 amino acids. The CDR3 DNA reads TGTGCCAGCAGCTTCCGGGGACCCGACTTGAACTCCTACGAGCAGTACTTC. It codes for CASSFRGPDLNSYEQYF.

This clonotype was observed many times. The chain has TRBV29-1 and TRBJ2-7, with unresolved D. Per the germline V gene, CDR1 is SQVTM and CDR2 is ANQGSEA. The CDR3 sequence is 11 residues long. V shed 5 bases and J shed 6 bases, with 11 bases lying between them. CDR3 loop: CSVFEGAEQYF. The CDR3 DNA reads TGCAGCGTTTTTGAAGGTGCCGAGCAGTACTTC.

This clonotype showed up just a few times. This chain joins TRBV12-3 or TRBV12-4 and TRBJ1-5, with D perhaps matching TRBD1 (6 bases). The germline V and J ends were trimmed by 5 bases and 2 bases, with 10 bases remaining between them. This CDR3 has 14 residues. As DNA, the CDR3 is TGTGCCAGCAGTCGGACAGCGGGCAATCAGCCCCAGCATTTT. This translates into CASSRTAGNQPQHF.

This clonotype appeared many times. The rearrangement uses TRBV15 and TRBJ2-3; D remains unclear. This CDR3 contains 15 residues. Germline V gene sequence: CDR1 LNHNV, CDR2 YYDKDF (reference sequence). Trimming cost V 5 bases and J 1 base, with 13 bases left between them. CDR3 in DNA: TGTGCCACCAGCGCCCCGGCGACCGGCACAGATACGCAGTATTTT. Amino acids: CATSAPATGTDTQYF.

In its sample, this clonotype was seen many times. The rearrangement uses TRBV2 and TRBJ1-1, with no clear D. Germline CDR1 reads SNHLY; CDR2 reads FYNNEI. Trimming shortened V by 6 bases and J by 2 bases, and 10 bases separated the two germline ends. The CDR3 consists of 13 residues. In DNA form, the CDR3 reads TGTGCCAGCAGGTTCGGAGTAAACACTGAAGCTTTCTTT. Its translation: CASRFGVNTEAFF.

This clonotype appeared many times. This sequence joins TRBV29-1 and TRBJ1-1, with TRBD1 as a possible D gene (5 bases). Germline V gene data show CDR1 as SQVTM and CDR2 as ANQGSEA. The CDR3 length is 15 residues. V was shortened by 6 bases and J by 8 bases, with 25 bases between the two germline ends. The CDR3 nucleotides read TGCAGCGTCCTTCCAATCGGGGCCGCGAAGCGAGAAGCTTTCTTT. Its protein product is CSVLPIGAAKREAFF. The variable domain in full, with the rest retrieved from reference TRBV29-1 and TRBJ1-1, is SAVISQKPSRDICQRGTSLTIQCQVDSQVTMMFWYRQQPGQSLTLIATANQGSEATYESGFVIDKFPISRPNLTFSTLTVSNMSPEDSSIYLCSVLPIGAAKREAFFGQGTRLTVV.